This entry concerns a single T cell receptor (beta chain). These data originate in a study of control samples from healthy donors and cancer patients. Measured with immunoSEQ multiplex PCR; TCRdb has only the in-frame clones, and not every one. The profile shows roughly 150,000 clones, about 86% of them singletons. This CDR3 has 12 residues. The ends were cut back, 5 bases at V and 6 bases at J, with 10 bases in the middle. Germline-derived CDR1 and CDR2 are SGHAT and FQNNGV. The source material was blood. The sequence derives from a man younger than 35 in good health. V gene TRBV11-2 combines with J gene TRBJ1-2, with D possibly being TRBD1 (5 bases). This chain's CDR3 is CASSLGTDGYTF. The CDR3 region has the DNA TGTGCCAGCAGCCTAGGGACGGATGGCTACACCTTC.